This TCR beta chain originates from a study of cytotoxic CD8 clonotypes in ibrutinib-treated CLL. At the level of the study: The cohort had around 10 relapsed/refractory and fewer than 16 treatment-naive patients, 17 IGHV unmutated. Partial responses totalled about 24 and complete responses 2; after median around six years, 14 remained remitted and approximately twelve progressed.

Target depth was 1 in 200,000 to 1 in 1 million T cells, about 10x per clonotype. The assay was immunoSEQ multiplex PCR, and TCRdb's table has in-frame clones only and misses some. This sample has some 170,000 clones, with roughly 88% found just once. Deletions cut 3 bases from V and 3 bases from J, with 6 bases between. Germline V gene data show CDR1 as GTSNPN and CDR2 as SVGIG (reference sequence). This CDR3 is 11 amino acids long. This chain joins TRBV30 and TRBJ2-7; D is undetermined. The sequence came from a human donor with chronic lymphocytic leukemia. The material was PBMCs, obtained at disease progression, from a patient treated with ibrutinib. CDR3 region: CAWSSYYEQYF. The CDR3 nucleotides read TGTGCCTGGAGCTCATACTACGAGCAGTACTTC.